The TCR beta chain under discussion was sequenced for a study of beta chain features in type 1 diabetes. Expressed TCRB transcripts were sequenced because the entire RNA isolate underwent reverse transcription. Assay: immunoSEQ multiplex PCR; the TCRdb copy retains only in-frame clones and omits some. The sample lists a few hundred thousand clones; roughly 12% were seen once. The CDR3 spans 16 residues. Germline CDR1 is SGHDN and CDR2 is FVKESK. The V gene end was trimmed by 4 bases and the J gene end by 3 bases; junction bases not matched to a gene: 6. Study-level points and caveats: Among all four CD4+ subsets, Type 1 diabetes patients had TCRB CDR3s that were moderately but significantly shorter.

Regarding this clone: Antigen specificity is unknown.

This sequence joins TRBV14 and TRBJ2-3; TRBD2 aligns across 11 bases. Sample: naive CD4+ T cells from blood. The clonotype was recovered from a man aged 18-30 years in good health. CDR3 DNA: TGTGCCAGCAGCCCAGTGATAGCGGGGGGGACAGATACGCAGTATTTT. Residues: CASSPVIAGGTDTQYF.